This TCR beta chain derives from a study of graft-versus-host responses after intestinal transplantation. Looking at the study overall: Recipients had multivisceral, liver-intestinal, or isolated intestinal transplants. Following induction with anti-thymocyte globulin, all recipients were given tacrolimus and steroids for approximately 3 years.

Study outcomes and limitations: Present in recipient marrow, GvH clones included some that appeared first in ileum or blood. Individuals carrying graft-donor T cell macrochimerism showed high graft-versus-host to host-versus-graft clonal ratios in allografts.

In the case of this clone: Its antigen remains unknown. In the same sample, other DNA sequences code for this CDR3.

Germline CDR1 is GTSNPN and CDR2 is SVGIG (reference sequence). The V end lost 1 base, the J end lost 6 bases, and 10 bases lay between the germline ends. The CDR3 spans 13 residues. Generated by immunoSEQ multiplex PCR, the TCRdb table keeps only in-frame clones and is missing some. Of about 86,000 clones in the sample, 90% to 95% are singletons; the top ten hold 0.5%. The TCR sequence derives from a human donor who received an intestinal transplant. The material sequenced was unstimulated CD8+ T cells sorted from spleen or lymph node cells, taken before intestinal transplant. V usage is TRBV30 and J usage is TRBJ1-5; perhaps TRBD1 as D (6 bases). CDR3 amino acids: CAWSEGGSQPQHF. The CDR3 nucleotides read TGTGCCTGGAGTGAGGGGGGGAGTCAGCCCCAGCATTTT.